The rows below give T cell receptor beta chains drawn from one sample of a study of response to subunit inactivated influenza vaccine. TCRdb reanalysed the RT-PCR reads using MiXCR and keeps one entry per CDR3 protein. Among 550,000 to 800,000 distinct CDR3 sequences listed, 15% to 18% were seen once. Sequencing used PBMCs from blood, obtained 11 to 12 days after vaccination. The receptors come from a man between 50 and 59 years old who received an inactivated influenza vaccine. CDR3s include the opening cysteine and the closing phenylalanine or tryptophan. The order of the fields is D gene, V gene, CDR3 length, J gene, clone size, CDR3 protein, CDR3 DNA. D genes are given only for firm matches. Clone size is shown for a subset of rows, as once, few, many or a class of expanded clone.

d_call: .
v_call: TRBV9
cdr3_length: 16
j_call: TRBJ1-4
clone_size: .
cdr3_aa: CASSVATGAGYEKLFF
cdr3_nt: TGTGCCAGCAGCGTAGCTACAGGAGCTGGATACGAAAAACTGTTTTTT

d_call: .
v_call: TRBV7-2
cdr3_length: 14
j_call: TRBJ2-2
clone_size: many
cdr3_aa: CASSVQGGTGELFF
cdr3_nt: TGTGCCAGCAGCGTTCAGGGGGGAACCGGGGAGCTGTTTTTT

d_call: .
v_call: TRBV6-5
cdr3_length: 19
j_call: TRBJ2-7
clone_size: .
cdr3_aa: CASSYWTWGDSAMTYEQYF
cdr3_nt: TGTGCCAGCAGTTACTGGACGTGGGGTGACAGTGCGATGACCTACGAGCAGTACTTC

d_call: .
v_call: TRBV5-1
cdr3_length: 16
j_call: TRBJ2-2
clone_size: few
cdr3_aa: CASSLPRTSNTGELFF
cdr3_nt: TGCGCCAGCAGCTTGCCCCGGACAAGTAACACCGGGGAGCTGTTTTTT

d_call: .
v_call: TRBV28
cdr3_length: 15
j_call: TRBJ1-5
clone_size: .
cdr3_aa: CASTRKAALGQPQHF
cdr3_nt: TGTGCCAGCACTAGAAAGGCCGCCCTAGGGCAGCCCCAGCATTTT

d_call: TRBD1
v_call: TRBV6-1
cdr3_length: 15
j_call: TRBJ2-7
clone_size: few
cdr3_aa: CASSQQGASSYEQYF
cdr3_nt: TGTGCCAGCAGCCAGCAGGGGGCGAGCTCCTACGAGCAGTACTTC

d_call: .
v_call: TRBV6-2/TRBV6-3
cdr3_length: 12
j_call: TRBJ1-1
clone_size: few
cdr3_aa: CASSYVDWKAFF
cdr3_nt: TGTGCCAGCAGTTACGTGGACTGGAAAGCTTTCTTT

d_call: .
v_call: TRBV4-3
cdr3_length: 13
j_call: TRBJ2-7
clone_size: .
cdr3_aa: CASSHRRGDEQYF
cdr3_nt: TGCGCCAGCAGCCATCGACGGGGAGACGAGCAGTACTTC

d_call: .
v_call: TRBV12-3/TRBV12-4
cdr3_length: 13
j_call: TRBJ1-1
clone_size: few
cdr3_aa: CASSFHRTAGAFF
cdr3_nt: TGTGCCAGCAGTTTTCATCGGACAGCCGGAGCTTTCTTT

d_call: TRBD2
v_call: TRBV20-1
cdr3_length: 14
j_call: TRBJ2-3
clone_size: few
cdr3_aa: CSARLAGLTDTQYF
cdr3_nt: TGCAGTGCCAGACTAGCGGGGCTCACAGATACGCAGTATTTT

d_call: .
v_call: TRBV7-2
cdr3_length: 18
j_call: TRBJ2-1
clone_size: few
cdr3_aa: CASSLGSVTRGWYNEQFF
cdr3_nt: TGTGCCAGCAGCTTAGGCTCCGTCACCCGGGGGTGGTATAATGAGCAGTTCTTC

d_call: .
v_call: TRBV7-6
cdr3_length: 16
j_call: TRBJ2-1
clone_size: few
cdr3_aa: CASSLAQRNSYNEQFF
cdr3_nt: TGTGCCAGCAGCTTAGCGCAGCGGAACTCCTACAATGAGCAGTTCTTC

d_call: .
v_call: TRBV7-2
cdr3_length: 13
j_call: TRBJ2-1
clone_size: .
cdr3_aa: CASSFVAGLEQFF
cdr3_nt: TGTGCCAGCAGCTTTGTGGCGGGCTTGGAGCAGTTCTTC

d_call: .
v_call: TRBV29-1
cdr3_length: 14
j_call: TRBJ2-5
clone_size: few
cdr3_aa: CSHTQLASQETQYF
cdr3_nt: TGCAGTCATACCCAGCTAGCGAGTCAAGAGACCCAGTACTTC

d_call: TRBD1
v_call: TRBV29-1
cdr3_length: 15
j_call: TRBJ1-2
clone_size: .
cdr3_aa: CSVDTYRGHSYGYTF
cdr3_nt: TGCAGCGTGGATACCTACAGGGGGCACAGCTATGGCTACACCTTC

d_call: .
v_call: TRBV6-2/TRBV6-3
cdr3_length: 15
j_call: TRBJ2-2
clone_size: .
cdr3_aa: CASSYDFGGPGELFF
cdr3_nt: TGTGCCAGCAGTTACGATTTTGGGGGGCCCGGGGAGCTGTTTTTT